This T cell receptor beta chain was sequenced during a study of T cell responses to AZD1222 COVID-19 vaccine (dated by TCRdb to the early 2020s). Regarding the study in general: Because spike-specific TCR depth and breadth did not differ between the two schedules, AZD1222 recipients who got a second dose at roughly 4 weeks were pooled with those who got a second dose at roughly 12 weeks. A total of 233 trial participants underwent TCR sequencing, of whom about 210 had received two doses of AZD1222 and about 25 had received two doses of the MenACWY control vaccine. Enrollment into the trials was organized by age into subgroups of 18-55, 56-69 and 70-plus years, and those subgroups contained roughly 150, 30 and 60 TCR-sequenced participants, respectively. General findings and caveats noted by the study authors: No day 14 peak-response samples were available, so repertoires were characterized only after the peak T cell response. Participants were mostly white British and included more females than males, and it was suggested by the authors that clonal diversity may have been underestimated. The 56-69-year group was small, and its depth increase did not reach significance, likely because of low power. Spike-specific TCR breadth and depth rose significantly after two AZD1222 doses compared with day 0 and with MenACWY recipients. Nearly half of unique spike-specific TCRs reportedly recognized epitopes outside regions mutated in the B.1.351 and B.1.1.7 variants. CD4 TCRs associated with the vaccine covered the entire spike protein, and the dominant responses were in regions 160-218 and 743-854. Conclusions about previously exposed vaccinees are limited, since just 5 or 6 AZD1222 recipients were seropositive for SARS-CoV-2 at baseline.

For this clone: No cognate antigen has been identified for it. The input lacks base qualities; no much larger clone sits a single base away.

The CDR3 regions of human TCRbeta chains were analyzed by immunosequencing. Regarding the original processing steps: TCRs in the repertoires were compared against a reference library of SARS-CoV-2-specific TCRs that had been generated with the MIRA antigen-specificity platform. Breadth was defined as the fraction of unique TCRs that were SARS-CoV-2-associated, and depth was defined as the fraction of total T cells that were SARS-CoV-2-associated. Using the MIRA data, each spike-specific TCR was mapped to the spike region that the TCR reacts to and placed in a CD4 or CD8 class. Log10-transformed breadth and depth values were compared by one-way ANOVA with Sidak's multiple comparisons tests. This immuneACCESS table, as held by TCRdb, lists in-frame sequences with V and J called but not all clones. Of the missing ones, under half trace to an unresolved V gene in checked studies; the others have no known cause. D and trimming were read from the DNA, whereas the V and J calls and clone size are those reported in that table. This sample holds some 97,000 clones; 88% were observed only once. The top ten clonotypes cover about 1.8% of the sample.

CDR1 and CDR2 are drawn from the germline V gene: MGHRA, YSYEKL. The V end loses 0 bases and the J end loses 5 bases, and a stretch of 14 bases separates them. The CDR3 goes from the cysteine to the phenylalanine over 15 residues. This entry keeps only the CDR3 DNA: 45 bases, framed from base 1. Reading the label with the study, this specimen's time point is: baseline before first vaccination. The vaccinee samples were drawn from two UK trials, COV001 and COV002, one of which was a single-blind randomized controlled phase 2/3 trial testing AZD1222 (ChAdOx1 nCoV-19) in healthy adults. For TCRbeta chain sequencing, PBMC samples were collected from trial participants at day 0 and at day 28 after the second dose.

This specimen consisted of peripheral blood, obtained on day 0 of AZD1222 vaccination. The V gene is TRBV4-1 and the J gene is TRBJ2-7; the D gene is possibly TRBD1, with 5 bases matching. This receptor was identified in an adult in good health. This receptor carries the CDR3 CASSQEKKGADEQYF. The nucleotide sequence reads TGCGCCAGCAGCCAAGAAAAGAAAGGGGCCGACGAGCAGTACTTC.